These 16 T cell receptor beta chains share one sample of origin, sequenced in a study of control samples from healthy donors and cancer patients. Sequenced by immunoSEQ multiplex PCR; TCRdb stores in-frame clones only, minus some. Found here are about 120,000 clones, just under 95% of them singletons; the top ten hold approximately 4%. Sequencing used blood. Source of these receptors: a young man in good health.

This clone showed up just once. The rearrangement uses TRBV5-6 and TRBJ2-7; D uncertain. Germline V gives CDR1 SGHDT, CDR2 YYEEEE. The CDR3 runs 15 residues. The V end lost 0 bases, the J end lost 3 bases, and 13 bases lay between the germline ends. The CDR3 DNA reads as TGTGCCAGCAGCTTGGTCGTGGCCGGTTACTACGAGCAGTACTTC. It is translated as CASSLVVAGYYEQYF.

This chain connects TRBV7-2 to TRBJ2-4; D is possibly TRBD1 (6 bases). Trimming removed 5 bases at V and 7 bases at J, with 9 bases between. The CDR3 length is 12 residues. CDR1 SGHTA and CDR2 FQGNSA come from the germline V gene. The CDR3 DNA reads TGTGCCAGCAGCAAGGGGGTGAACATTCAGTACTTC. It specifies CASSKGVNIQYF.

The V gene is TRBV28, the J gene TRBJ2-6; possible D gene TRBD1, 6 bases. V was shortened by 5 bases and J by 1 base, with 12 bases between the two germline ends. CDR1 and CDR2 (germline): MDHEN, SYDVKM. The CDR3 runs to 16 residues. CDR3 bases: TGTGCCAGCAGTGGGGACAACCTGTCTGGGGCCAACGTCCTGACTTTC. It yields the protein CASSGDNLSGANVLTF.

CDR3 sequence: CASSETRAPNTEAFF. The CDR3 DNA follows: TGTGCCAGCAGTGAAACAAGGGCCCCGAACACTGAAGCTTTCTTT. V and J are TRBV6-1 and TRBJ1-1; D remains unclear. The CDR3 has 15 residues. Germline V gives CDR1 MNHNS, CDR2 SASEGT. V gave up 2 bases and J gave up 1 base, with 11 bases separating them.

The V call is TRBV5-4, the J call TRBJ2-2, with 11 bases lining up with TRBD2. The CDR3 covers 17 residues. Germline lookup yields CDR1 SGHNT and CDR2 YYREEE (reference sequence). Losses at the gene ends were 0 bases for V and 1 base for J; bases not matched to a gene: 2. The CDR3 nucleotides are TGTGCCAGCAGCTTGGTGACTAGCGGGGTGAACACCGGGGAGCTGTTTTTT. Translated: CASSLVTSGVNTGELFF.

This chain links TRBV15 with TRBJ1-1; no reliable D call. Trimming took 1 base from V and 1 from J, leaving 13 bases between them. CDR3 length: 16 amino acids. Germline V gene sequence: CDR1 LNHNV, CDR2 YYDKDF (reference sequence). As DNA, the CDR3 is TGTGCCACCAGCAGAGGTGGAAGGGCCCAGAACACTGAAGCTTTCTTT. As protein: CATSRGGRAQNTEAFF.

J is TRBJ2-1 and V is TRBV20-1; D ambiguous. The V end was cut by 6 bases, the J end by 6 bases, with 6 bases between. The CDR3 contains 10 residues. CDR1 is DFQATT and CDR2 is SNEGSKA in the germline V gene (reference sequence). CDR3: CSANFNEQFF. DNA for the CDR3: TGCAGTGCCAACTTCAATGAGCAGTTCTTC.

For this clone: Distinct nucleotide sequences in the sample also encode this CDR3. The CDR3 DNA sequence: TGTGCCAGCTCACCCTCGGTTCTGAACACTGAAGCTTTCTTT. Amino acid sequence: CASSPSVLNTEAFF. The J gene is TRBJ1-1, the V gene TRBV18; D is unclear. The CDR3 totals 14 residues. The V and J ends lost 3 bases and 0 bases respectively, with 8 bases between them. Germline V gene sequence: CDR1 KGHSH, CDR2 LQKENI.

This chain connects TRBV11-2 to TRBJ2-5, with TRBD2 as a possible D gene (6 bases). The CDR3 runs 13 residues. In germline, CDR1 is SGHAT, CDR2 FQNNGV. V dropped 11 bases and J dropped 2 bases, with 15 bases sitting between them. CDR3 nucleotides: TGTGCCGGTTCGGCGGGGCGGCAAGAGACCCAGTACTTC. Protein product: CAGSAGRQETQYF. The entire variable domain, with the rest obtained from reference TRBV11-2 and TRBJ2-5, is as follows: EAGVAQSPRYKIIEKRQSVAFWCNPISGHATLYWYQQILGQGPKLLIQFQNNGVVDDSQLPKDRFSAERLKGVDSTLKIQPAKLEDSAVYLCAGSAGRQETQYFGPGTRLLVL.

The rearrangement joins TRBV18 to TRBJ1-5; tentative D call: TRBD1 (6 bases). CDR3 size: 12 residues. Trimming left V 6 bases short and J 11 bases short, with 14 bases between. CDR1 and CDR2 (germline): KGHSH, LQKENI. CDR3 protein: CASSGGHGAQHF. In DNA, the CDR3 is TGTGCCAGCTCGGGGGGGCATGGGGCCCAGCATTTT.

The chain uses TRBV25-1 and TRBJ1-5; weak D call: TRBD1 (6 bases). CDR3 length: 15 amino acids. Germline lookup yields CDR1 MGHDK and CDR2 SYGVNS. V was pared by 1 base and J by 6 bases, with 13 bases between. The CDR3 DNA is TGTGCCAGCAGTGAATCCTCAGGGGATGTTCAGCCCCAGCATTTT. Protein: CASSESSGDVQPQHF.

This clone was seen a single time. The chain uses TRBV5-1 and TRBJ1-1; 10 bases are a match to TRBD1. This CDR3 has 15 amino acids. Trimming at V came to 0 bases and at J to 4 bases, leaving 3 bases not matched to a gene. Per germline, CDR1 SGHRS and CDR2 YFSETQ. The CDR3 region is CASSLGDRGSTEAFF. As DNA, the CDR3 is TGCGCCAGCAGCTTGGGGGACAGGGGATCCACTGAAGCTTTCTTT.

J is TRBJ2-1 and V is TRBV19; 9 bases map to TRBD1. Germline V CDR1 and CDR2: LNHDA, SQIVND (reference sequence). With V trimmed by 3 bases and J by 9 bases, 0 bases remained unmatched. The CDR3 sequence is 12 residues long. The CDR3 DNA is TGTGCCAGTAGTATGGGACAGGGTGAGCAGTTCTTC. It yields the protein CASSMGQGEQFF. Full variable domain (missing parts from reference TRBV19 and TRBJ2-1): DGGITQSPKYLFRKEGQNVTLSCEQNLNHDAMYWYRQDPGQGLRLIYYSQIVNDFQKGDIAEGYSVSREKKESFPLTVTSAQKNPTAFYLCASSMGQGEQFFGPGTRLTVL.

This clone was detected a few times. The chain couples TRBV30 to TRBJ1-3; 10 bases match TRBD1. Per the germline V gene, CDR1 is GTSNPN and CDR2 is SVGIG (reference sequence). This CDR3 contains 14 residues. J gave up 4 bases and V 4 bases, and 4 bases lay outside the gene matches. The CDR3 is CAWNRDRGGNTIYF. CDR3 in DNA: TGTGCCTGGAATCGGGACAGGGGCGGAAACACCATATATTTT.

The rearrangement uses TRBV9 and TRBJ2-3; 16 bases map to TRBD2. This CDR3 is built from 17 residues. The germline V gene encodes CDR1 SGDLS and CDR2 YYNGEE. V lost 3 bases to trimming and J lost 3 bases; unmatched junction nucleotides: 4. The CDR3: CASSAGTSGGATDTQYF. CDR3 DNA: TGTGCCAGCAGCGCCGGGACTAGCGGGGGGGCGACAGATACGCAGTATTTT.

The chain employs TRBV3-1 (or the pseudogene TRBV3-2) and TRBJ2-7, with TRBD1 matching 7 bases. This CDR3 has 14 amino acids. From germline, CDR1 is LGHDT and CDR2 YNNKEL (reference sequence). V dropped 1 base and J dropped 2; count of bases not matched to a gene: 2. As DNA, the CDR3 is TGTGCCAGCAGCCAAGTAACAGGGGCCTACGAGCAGTACTTC. Translated, it gives CASSQVTGAYEQYF.